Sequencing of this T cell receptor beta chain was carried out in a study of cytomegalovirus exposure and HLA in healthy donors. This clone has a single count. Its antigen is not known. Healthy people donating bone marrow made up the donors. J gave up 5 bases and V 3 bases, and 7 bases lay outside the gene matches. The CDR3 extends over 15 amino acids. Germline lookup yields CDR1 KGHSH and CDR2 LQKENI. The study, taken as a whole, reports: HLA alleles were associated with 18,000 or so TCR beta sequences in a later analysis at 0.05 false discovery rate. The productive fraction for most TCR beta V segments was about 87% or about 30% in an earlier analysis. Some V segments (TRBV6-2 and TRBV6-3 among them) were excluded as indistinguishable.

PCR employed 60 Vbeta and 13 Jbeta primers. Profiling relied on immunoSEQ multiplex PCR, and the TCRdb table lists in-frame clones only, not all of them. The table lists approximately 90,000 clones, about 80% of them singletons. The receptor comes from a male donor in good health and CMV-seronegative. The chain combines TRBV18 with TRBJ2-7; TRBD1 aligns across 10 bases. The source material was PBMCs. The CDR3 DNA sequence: TGTGCCAGCTCACCCCTTACCGGGACAGGGGACGAGCAGTACTTC. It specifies CASSPLTGTGDEQYF. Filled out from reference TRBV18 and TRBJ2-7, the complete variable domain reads NAGVMQNPRHLVRRRGQEARLRCSPMKGHSHVYWYRQLPEEGLKFMVYLQKENIIDESGMPKERFSAEFPKEGPSILRIQQVVRGDSAAYFCASSPLTGTGDEQYFGPGTRLTVT.